The text below deals with one T cell receptor beta chain. These data come from a study of control samples from healthy donors and cancer patients. TCRdb's table, derived via immunoSEQ multiplex PCR, lists solely in-frame clones and lacks some. The sample records roughly 220,000 clones, 90% to 95% being singletons. This receptor was obtained from a man aged 50-60 years in good health. Sequenced material: blood.

CDR3 DNA: TGCAGCGTCGGAGGGCAGGGGGTCGATTACTATAGTGAGCAGTTCTTC. Residues: CSVGGQGVDYYSEQFF. The V gene is TRBV29-1, the J gene TRBJ2-1, with D possibly TRBD1 on 7 matching bases. V shed 6 bases and J shed 9 bases, with 27 bases lying between them. The germline V gene encodes CDR1 SQVTM and CDR2 ANQGSEA. This CDR3 has 16 residues.